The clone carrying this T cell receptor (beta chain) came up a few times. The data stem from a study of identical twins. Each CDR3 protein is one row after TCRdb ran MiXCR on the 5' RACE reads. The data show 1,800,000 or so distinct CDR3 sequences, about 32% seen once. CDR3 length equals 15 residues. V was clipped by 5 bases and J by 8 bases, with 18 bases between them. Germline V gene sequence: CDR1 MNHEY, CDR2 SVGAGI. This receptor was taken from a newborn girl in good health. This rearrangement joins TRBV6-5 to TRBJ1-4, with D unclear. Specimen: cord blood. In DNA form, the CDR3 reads TGTGCCAGCAGTCGACGCCGGGATGATAAGGAAAAACTGTTTTTT. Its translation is CASSRRRDDKEKLFF.